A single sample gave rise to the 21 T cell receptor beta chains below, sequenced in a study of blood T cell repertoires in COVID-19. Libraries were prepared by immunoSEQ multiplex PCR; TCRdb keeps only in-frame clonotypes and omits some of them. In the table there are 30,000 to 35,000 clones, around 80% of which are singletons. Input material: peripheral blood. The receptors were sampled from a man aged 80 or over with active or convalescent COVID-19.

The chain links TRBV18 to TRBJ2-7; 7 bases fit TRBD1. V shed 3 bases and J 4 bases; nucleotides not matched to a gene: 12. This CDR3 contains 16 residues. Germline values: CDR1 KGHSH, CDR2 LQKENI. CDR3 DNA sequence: TGTGCCAGCTCACCTCTTCCTAGGGACAGCCTTTACGAGCAGTACTTC. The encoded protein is CASSPLPRDSLYEQYF.

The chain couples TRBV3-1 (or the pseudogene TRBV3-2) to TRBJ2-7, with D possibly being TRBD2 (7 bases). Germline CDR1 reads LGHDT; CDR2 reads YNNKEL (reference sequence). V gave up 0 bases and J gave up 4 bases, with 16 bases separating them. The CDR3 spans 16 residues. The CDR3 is CASSQDSSGTPYEQYF. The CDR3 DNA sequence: TGTGCCAGCAGCCAAGATTCCAGCGGGACACCTTACGAGCAGTACTTC.

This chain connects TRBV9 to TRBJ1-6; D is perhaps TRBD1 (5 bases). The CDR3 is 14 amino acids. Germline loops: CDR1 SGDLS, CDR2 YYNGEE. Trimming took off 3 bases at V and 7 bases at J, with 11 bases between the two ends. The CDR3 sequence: CASSGGDRNSPLHF. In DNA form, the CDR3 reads TGTGCCAGCAGCGGCGGGGACCGGAATTCACCCCTCCACTTT.

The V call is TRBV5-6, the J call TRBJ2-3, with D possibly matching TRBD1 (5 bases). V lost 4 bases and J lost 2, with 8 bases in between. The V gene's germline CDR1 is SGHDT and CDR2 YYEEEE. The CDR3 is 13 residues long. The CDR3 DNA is TGTGCCAGCAGCCCACAGGTCACAGATACGCAGTATTTT. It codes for CASSPQVTDTQYF. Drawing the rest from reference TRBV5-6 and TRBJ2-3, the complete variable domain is DAGVTQSPTHLIKTRGQQVTLRCSPKSGHDTVSWYQQALGQGPQFIFQYYEEEERQRGNFPDRFSGHQFPNYSSELNVNALLLGDSALYLCASSPQVTDTQYFGPGTRLTVL.

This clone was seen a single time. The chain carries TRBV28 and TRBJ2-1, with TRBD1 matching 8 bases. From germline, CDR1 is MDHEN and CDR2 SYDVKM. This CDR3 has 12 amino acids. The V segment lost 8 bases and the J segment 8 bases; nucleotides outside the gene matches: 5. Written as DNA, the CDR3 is TGTGCCAGCGGACAGGGTGTGGATGAGCAGTTCTTC. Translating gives CASGQGVDEQFF.

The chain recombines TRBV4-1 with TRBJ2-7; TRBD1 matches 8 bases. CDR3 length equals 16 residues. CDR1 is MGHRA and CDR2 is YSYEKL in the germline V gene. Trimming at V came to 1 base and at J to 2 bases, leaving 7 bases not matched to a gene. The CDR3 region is CASSQGADRVTYEQYF. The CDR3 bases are TGCGCCAGCAGCCAAGGGGCGGACAGGGTTACCTACGAGCAGTACTTC.

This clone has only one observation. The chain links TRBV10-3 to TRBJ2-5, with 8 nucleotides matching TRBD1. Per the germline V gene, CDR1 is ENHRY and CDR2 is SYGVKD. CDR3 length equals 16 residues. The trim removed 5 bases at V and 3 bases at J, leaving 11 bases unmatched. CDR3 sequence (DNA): TGTGCCATCAGTAAACCCGGGACAGGCATAGAAGAGACCCAGTACTTC. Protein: CAISKPGTGIEETQYF.

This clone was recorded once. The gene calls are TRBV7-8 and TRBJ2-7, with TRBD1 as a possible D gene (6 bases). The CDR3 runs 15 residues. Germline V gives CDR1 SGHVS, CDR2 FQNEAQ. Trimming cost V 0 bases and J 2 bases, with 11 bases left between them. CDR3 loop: CASSLAETGPYEQYF. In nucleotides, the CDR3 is TGTGCCAGCAGCTTAGCCGAGACAGGACCCTACGAGCAGTACTTC.

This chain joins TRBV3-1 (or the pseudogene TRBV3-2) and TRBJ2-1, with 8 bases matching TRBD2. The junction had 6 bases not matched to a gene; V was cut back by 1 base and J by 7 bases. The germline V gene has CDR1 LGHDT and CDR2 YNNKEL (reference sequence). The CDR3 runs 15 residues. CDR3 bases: TGTGCCAGCAGCCAAGCAAGCGGGAGAGGGAATGAGCAGTTCTTC. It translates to CASSQASGRGNEQFF.

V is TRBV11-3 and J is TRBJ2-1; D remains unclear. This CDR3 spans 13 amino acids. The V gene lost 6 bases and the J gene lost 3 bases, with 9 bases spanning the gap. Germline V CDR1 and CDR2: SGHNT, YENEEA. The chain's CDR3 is CASSFADYNEQFF. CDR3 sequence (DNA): TGTGCCAGCAGTTTCGCGGACTACAATGAGCAGTTCTTC.

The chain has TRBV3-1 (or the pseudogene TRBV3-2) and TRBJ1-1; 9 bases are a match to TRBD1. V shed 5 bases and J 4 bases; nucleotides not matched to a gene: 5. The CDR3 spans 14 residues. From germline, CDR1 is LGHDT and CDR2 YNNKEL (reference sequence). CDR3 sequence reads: CASSRTGEGTEAFF. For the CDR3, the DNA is TGTGCCAGCAGCAGGACAGGGGAGGGCACTGAAGCTTTCTTT.

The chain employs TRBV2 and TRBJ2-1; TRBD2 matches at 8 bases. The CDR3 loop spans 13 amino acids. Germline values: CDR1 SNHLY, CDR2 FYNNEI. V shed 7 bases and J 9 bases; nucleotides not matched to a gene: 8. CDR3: CASTREGLGEQFF. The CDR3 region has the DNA TGTGCCAGCACCCGGGAGGGCCTCGGTGAGCAGTTCTTC.

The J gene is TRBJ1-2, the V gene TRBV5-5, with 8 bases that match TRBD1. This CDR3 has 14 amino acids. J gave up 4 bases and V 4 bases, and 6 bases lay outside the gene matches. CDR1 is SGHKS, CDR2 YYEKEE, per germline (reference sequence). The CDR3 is CASSIGQGSYGYTF. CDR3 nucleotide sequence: TGTGCCAGCAGCATAGGACAGGGAAGCTATGGCTACACCTTC.

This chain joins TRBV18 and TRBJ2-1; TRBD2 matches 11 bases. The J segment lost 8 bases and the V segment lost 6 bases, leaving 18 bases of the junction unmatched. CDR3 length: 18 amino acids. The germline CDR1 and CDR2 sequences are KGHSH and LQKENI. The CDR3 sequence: CASSNVGLAGPGRDEQFF. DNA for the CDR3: TGTGCCAGCTCCAACGTAGGACTAGCGGGTCCAGGGAGGGATGAGCAGTTCTTC.

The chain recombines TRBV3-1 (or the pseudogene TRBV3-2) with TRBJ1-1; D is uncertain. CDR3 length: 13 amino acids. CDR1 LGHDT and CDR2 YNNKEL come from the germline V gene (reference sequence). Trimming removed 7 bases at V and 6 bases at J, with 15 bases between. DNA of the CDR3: TGTGCCAGCAAAGGCGGGGTGGTACCTGAAGCTTTCTTT. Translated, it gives CASKGGVVPEAFF.

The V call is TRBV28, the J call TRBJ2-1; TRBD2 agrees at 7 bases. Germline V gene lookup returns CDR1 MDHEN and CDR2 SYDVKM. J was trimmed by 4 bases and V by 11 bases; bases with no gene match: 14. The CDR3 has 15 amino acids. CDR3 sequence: CALQVLSGNYNEQFF. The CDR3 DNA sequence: TGTGCCCTTCAAGTTCTAAGCGGGAATTACAATGAGCAGTTCTTC. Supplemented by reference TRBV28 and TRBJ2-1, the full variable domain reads DVKVTQSSRYLVKRTGEKVFLECVQDMDHENMFWYRQDPGLGLRLIYFSYDVKMKEKGDIPEGYSVSREKKERFSLILESASTNQTSMYLCALQVLSGNYNEQFFGPGTRLTVL.

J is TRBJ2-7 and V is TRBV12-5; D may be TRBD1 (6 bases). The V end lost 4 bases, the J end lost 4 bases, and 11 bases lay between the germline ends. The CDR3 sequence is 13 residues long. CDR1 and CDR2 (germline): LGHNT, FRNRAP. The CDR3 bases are TGTGCTAGTGGTTGGACAGCCCCGTACGAGCAGTACTTC. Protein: CASGWTAPYEQYF.

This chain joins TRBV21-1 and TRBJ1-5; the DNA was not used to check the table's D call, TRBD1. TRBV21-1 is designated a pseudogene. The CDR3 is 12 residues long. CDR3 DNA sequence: TGTGCCAGCGGAAAGGGGAATCAGCCCCAGCATTTT. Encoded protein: CASGKGNQPQHF.

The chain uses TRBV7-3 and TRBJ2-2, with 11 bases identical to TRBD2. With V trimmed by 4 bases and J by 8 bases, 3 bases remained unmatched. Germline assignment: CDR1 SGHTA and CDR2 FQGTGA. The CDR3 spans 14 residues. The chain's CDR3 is CASSSLAGAGELFF. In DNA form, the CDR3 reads TGTGCCAGCAGCTCACTAGCGGGAGCTGGGGAGCTGTTTTTT.

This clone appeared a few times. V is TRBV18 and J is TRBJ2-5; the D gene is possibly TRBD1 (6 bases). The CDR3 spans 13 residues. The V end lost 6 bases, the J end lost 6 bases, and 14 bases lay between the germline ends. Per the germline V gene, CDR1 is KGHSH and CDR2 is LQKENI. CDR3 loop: CASSAGGVKTQYF. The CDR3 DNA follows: TGTGCCAGCTCTGCTGGGGGCGTGAAGACCCAGTACTTC.

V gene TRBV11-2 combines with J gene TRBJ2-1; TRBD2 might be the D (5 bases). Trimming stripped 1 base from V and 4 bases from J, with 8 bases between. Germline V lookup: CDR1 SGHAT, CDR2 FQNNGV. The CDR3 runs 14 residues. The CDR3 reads CASSLATTYNEQFF. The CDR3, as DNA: TGTGCCAGCAGCTTAGCGACTACTTACAATGAGCAGTTCTTC.